This T cell receptor beta chain derives from a study of T cells after yellow fever vaccination. Across the whole study: The SMART-Seq v4 Ultra Low Input method served to prepare the low-cell-number fractions. Regarding the study as a whole: Abundant clonotypes (contaminants from the bulk population) could be present in FACS-sorted repertoires. Only a minor proportion of clonotypes was detected across both CD4 and CD8 compartments. Booster sampling recovered most clones from primary vaccination (under 97% CD4, over 75% CD8).

CDR3 length: 14 amino acids. Between the trimmed V and J ends, which lost 9 bases and 2 bases, there was a span of 14 bases. CDR1 and CDR2 from the germline V gene are LNHDA and SQIVND (reference sequence). As concerns this clonotype: What it binds is unknown.

TCRdb re-called the 5' RACE reads through MiXCR, storing one row per CDR3 protein. The table has about 140,000 distinct CDR3 sequences, 7.7% seen once. V is TRBV19 and J is TRBJ1-5; possible D gene TRBD1, 5 bases. The sequence was obtained from a man in his thirties or forties who received the YFV17D yellow fever vaccine. The sequenced sample was CD4+ T cells sorted from PBMCs, obtained 5 days after the yellow fever booster vaccination. In DNA form, the CDR3 reads TGTGCCAGCAGTCCTGACAGAGGCAATCAGCCCCAGCATTTT. Translated: CASSPDRGNQPQHF. Combining the CDR3 with reference TRBV19 and TRBJ1-5 gives the whole variable domain DGGITQSPKYLFRKEGQNVTLSCEQNLNHDAMYWYRQDPGQGLRLIYYSQIVNDFQKGDIAEGYSVSREKKESFPLTVTSAQKNPTAFYLCASSPDRGNQPQHFGDGTRLSIL.